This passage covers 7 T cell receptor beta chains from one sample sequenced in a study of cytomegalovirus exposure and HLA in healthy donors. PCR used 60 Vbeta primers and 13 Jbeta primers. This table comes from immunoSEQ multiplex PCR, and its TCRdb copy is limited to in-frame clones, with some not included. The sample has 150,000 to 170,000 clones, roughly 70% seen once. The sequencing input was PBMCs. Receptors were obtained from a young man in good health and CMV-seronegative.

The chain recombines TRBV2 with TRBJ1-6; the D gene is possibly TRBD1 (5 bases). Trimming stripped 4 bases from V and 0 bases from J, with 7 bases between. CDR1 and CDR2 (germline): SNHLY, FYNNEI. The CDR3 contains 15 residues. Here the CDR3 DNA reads TGTGCCAGCAGTGTCAGGGACTCCTATAATTCACCCCTCCACTTT. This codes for CASSVRDSYNSPLHF.

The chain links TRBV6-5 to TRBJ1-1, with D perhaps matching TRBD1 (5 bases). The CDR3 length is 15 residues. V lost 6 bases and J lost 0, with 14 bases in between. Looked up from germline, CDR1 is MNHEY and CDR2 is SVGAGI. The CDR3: CASSLTAFMNTEAFF. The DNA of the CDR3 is TGTGCCAGCAGCCTGACAGCCTTCATGAACACTGAAGCTTTCTTT.

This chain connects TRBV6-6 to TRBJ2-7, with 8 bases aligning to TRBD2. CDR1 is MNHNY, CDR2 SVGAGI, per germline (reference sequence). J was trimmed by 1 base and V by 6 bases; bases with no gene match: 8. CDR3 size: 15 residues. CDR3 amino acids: CASSRGGYISYEQYF. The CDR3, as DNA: TGTGCCAGCAGCCGGGGGGGGTATATTTCCTACGAGCAGTACTTC.

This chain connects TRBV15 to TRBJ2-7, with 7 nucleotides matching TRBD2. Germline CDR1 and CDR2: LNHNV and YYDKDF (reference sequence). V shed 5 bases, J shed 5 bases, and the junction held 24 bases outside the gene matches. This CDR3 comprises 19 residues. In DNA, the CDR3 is TGTGCCACCAGCCCCCGTGCCTACCCGGGAGTAGCGGGTATCAACGAGCAGTACTTC. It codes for CATSPRAYPGVAGINEQYF.

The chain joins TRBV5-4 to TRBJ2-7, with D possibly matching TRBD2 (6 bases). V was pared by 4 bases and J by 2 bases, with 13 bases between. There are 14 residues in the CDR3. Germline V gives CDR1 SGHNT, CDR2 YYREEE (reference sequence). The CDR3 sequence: CASSTSGRPYEQYF. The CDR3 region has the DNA TGTGCCAGCAGCACATCCGGGAGACCCTACGAGCAGTACTTC.

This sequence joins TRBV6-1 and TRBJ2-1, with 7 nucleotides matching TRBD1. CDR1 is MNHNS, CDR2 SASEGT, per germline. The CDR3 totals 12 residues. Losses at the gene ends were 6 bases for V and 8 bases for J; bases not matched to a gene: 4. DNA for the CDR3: TGTGCCAGCAGACTCGACAGGGATGAGCAGTTCTTC. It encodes CASRLDRDEQFF.

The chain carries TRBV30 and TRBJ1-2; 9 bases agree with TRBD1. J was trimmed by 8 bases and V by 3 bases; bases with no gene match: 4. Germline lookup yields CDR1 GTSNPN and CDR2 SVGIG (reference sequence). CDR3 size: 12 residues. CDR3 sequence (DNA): TGTGCCTGGAGGGACAGGGGAGGCGGCTACACCTTC. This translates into CAWRDRGGGYTF.